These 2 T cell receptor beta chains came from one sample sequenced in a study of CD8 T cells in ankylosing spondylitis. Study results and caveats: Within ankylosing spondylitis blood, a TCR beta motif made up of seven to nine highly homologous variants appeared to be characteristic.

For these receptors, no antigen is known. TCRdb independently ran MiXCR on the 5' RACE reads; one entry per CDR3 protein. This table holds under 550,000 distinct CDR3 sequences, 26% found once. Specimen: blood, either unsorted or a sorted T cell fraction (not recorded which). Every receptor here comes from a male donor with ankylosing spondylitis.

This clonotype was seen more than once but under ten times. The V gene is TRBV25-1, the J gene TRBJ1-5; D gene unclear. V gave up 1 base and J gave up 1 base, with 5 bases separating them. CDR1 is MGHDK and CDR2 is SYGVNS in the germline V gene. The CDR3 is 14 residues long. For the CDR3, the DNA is TGTGCCAGCAGTGAATTAGAGAGCAATCAGCCCCAGCATTTT. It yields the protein CASSELESNQPQHF.

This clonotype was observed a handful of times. The CDR3 DNA follows: TGTGCCACTCAGTACAGGGCGAACACTGAAGCTTTCTTT. This gives the protein CATQYRANTEAFF. The chain combines TRBV27 with TRBJ1-1; D might be TRBD1 (6 bases). Trimming took off 10 bases at V and 1 base at J, with 13 bases between the two ends. The CDR3 covers 13 residues. Germline CDR1 is MNHEY and CDR2 is SMNVEV (reference sequence).